The 10 T cell receptor beta chains below all came from one sample that was sequenced in a study of T cells in Graves' hyperthyroidism and ophthalmopathy. Authors of the study amplified TCR beta CDR3 regions from RNA transcripts. HTBI primers were employed in a first-round RT-PCR of the TCR CDR3. Via MiXCR, TCRdb re-called the multiplex PCR reads, giving one row per CDR3 protein. The sample holds 500,000 to 600,000 distinct CDR3 sequences; around 42% are singletons and the top ten take about 7.8%. The sequenced material came from peripheral blood or thyroid tissue (not recorded which). The receptors were sampled from a woman between 18 and 29 years old with Graves' hyperthyroidism.

This clonotype was recorded many times. This chain joins TRBV7-9 and TRBJ1-2; 8 nucleotides align to TRBD1. CDR1 and CDR2 (germline): SEHNR, FQNEAQ (reference sequence). V lost 0 bases and J lost 6; bases outside the gene matches: 9. The CDR3 runs 16 residues. The CDR3 loop reads CASSLAGIRGQDGYTF. In DNA form, the CDR3 reads TGTGCCAGCAGCTTAGCAGGCATCAGGGGGCAGGATGGCTACACCTTC.

This clonotype was seen at least ten times. This sequence joins TRBV5-1 and TRBJ1-4; 7 positions agree with TRBD1. CDR3 length equals 15 residues. The V segment lost 4 bases and the J segment 4 bases; nucleotides outside the gene matches: 7. The V gene's germline CDR1 is SGHRS and CDR2 YFSETQ. The CDR3 DNA is TGCGCCAGCAGCGGCAGCGGGACAGTTAATGAAAAACTGTTTTTT. This codes for CASSGSGTVNEKLFF.

This clonotype was picked up many times. The chain combines TRBV9 with TRBJ2-2, with unresolved D. Germline loops: CDR1 SGDLS, CDR2 YYNGEE. The V end was cut by 3 bases, the J end by 6 bases, with 9 bases between. The CDR3 runs 13 residues. The CDR3 loop is CASSARIAGELFF. DNA for the CDR3: TGTGCCAGCAGCGCCCGTATCGCCGGGGAGCTGTTTTTT.

The rearrangement joins TRBV10-3 to TRBJ2-1; no definite D call. The CDR3 sequence is 13 residues long. Trimming took off 3 bases at V and 6 bases at J, with 9 bases between the two ends. CDR1 ENHRY and CDR2 SYGVKD come from the germline V gene. The CDR3 DNA reads TGTGCCATCAGTGACTTAGAAAGCAATGAGCAGTTCTTC. It codes for CAISDLESNEQFF.

This chain links TRBV4-1 with TRBJ1-2; D unclear. This CDR3 region has 15 residues. Germline loops: CDR1 MGHRA, CDR2 YSYEKL. The V end lost 4 bases, the J end lost 2 bases, and 14 bases lay between the germline ends. In DNA, the CDR3 is TGCGCCAGCAGCCCACTTCACGATCTAAACTATGGCTACACCTTC. Translated: CASSPLHDLNYGYTF.

This clonotype was found a few times. The V and J genes are TRBV29-1 and TRBJ2-1; D is perhaps TRBD2 (6 bases). This CDR3 region has 13 residues. V lost 1 base and J lost 6, with 10 bases in between. From germline, CDR1 is SQVTM and CDR2 ANQGSEA. CDR3 amino acids: CSVEAGVGNEQFF. The CDR3 DNA reads TGCAGCGTTGAAGCGGGAGTGGGCAATGAGCAGTTCTTC.

This rearrangement joins TRBV6-5 to TRBJ1-1, with a weak D call TRBD1 (5 bases). Germline V lookup: CDR1 MNHEY, CDR2 SVGAGI. The CDR3 contains 14 residues. Deletions cut 2 bases from V and 4 bases from J, with 11 bases between. CDR3 sequence (DNA): TGTGCCAGCAGTTACGGGACTAGCTCCACTGAAGCTTTCTTT. Protein sequence: CASSYGTSSTEAFF.

This clonotype was found a few times. The chain links TRBV11-2 to TRBJ2-1; 7 bases are shared with TRBD1. J lost 7 bases, V lost 5 bases, and 8 bases had no gene match. This CDR3 comprises 14 residues. Germline V gene sequence: CDR1 SGHAT, CDR2 FQNNGV. Here the CDR3 DNA reads TGTGCCAGCAGCCCACACCCACAGGGGAATGAGCAGTTCTTC. It yields the protein CASSPHPQGNEQFF.

This clonotype was seen ten or more times. The chain recombines TRBV7-9 with TRBJ1-6; TRBD1 agrees at 7 bases. Trimming cost V 3 bases and J 3 bases; bases outside gene matches: 11. There are 18 residues in the CDR3. Germline CDR1 is SEHNR and CDR2 is FQNEAQ (reference sequence). The CDR3 nucleotides are TGTGCCAGCAGCTTCAAAGTAAAGGGACAGAGCTATAATTCACCCCTCCACTTT. Its translation is CASSFKVKGQSYNSPLHF.

At least ten counts were recorded for this clonotype. This chain links TRBV25-1 with TRBJ2-5, with D perhaps TRBD1 (5 bases). The CDR3 is 14 amino acids. Germline CDR1 MGHDK, CDR2 SYGVNS. Trimming left V 8 bases short and J 3 bases short, with 16 bases between. The CDR3 bases are TGTGCCAGCGGGGCCCCGGACGCAGAAGAGACCCAGTACTTC. This codes for CASGAPDAEETQYF.